This TCR beta chain was retrieved from a study of spatial heterogeneity in lung cancer. This clonotype was seen at least ten times. The germline gives CDR1 MNHEY, CDR2 SVGAGI. V lost 6 bases, J lost 2 bases, and 11 bases lay in between. CDR3 size: 13 residues. The time point denotes: sample taken at primary tumor resection. A single record per CDR3 protein comes from TCRdb applying MiXCR to the 5' RACE reads. The sample yields about 35,000 distinct CDR3 sequences, 2.5% to 3.5% seen once. This material consisted of normal lung tissue next to the tumor, taken at surgery. This receptor was obtained from a male donor with early-stage non-small cell lung cancer. The V and J genes are TRBV6-5 and TRBJ2-7, with D maybe TRBD2 (5 bases). In nucleotides, the CDR3 is TGTGCCAGCAGCCCCGGGATAGCCTACGAGCAGTACTTC. Translated, it gives CASSPGIAYEQYF.